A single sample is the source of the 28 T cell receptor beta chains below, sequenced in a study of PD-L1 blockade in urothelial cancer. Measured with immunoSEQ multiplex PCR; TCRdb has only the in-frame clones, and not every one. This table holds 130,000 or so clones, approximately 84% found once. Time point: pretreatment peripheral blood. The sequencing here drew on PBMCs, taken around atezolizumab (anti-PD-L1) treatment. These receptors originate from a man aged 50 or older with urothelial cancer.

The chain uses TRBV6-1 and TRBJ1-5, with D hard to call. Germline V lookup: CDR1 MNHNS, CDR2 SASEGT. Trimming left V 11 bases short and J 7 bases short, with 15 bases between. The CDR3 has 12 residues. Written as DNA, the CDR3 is TGTGCCGCAGCGCAAGGATGGCAGCCCCAGCATTTT. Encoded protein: CAAAQGWQPQHF.

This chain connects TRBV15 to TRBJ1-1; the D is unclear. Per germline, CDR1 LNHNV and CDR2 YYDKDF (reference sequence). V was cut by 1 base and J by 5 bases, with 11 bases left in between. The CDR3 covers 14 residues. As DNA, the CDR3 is TGTGCCACCAGCAGAGTGCAACCAGGAACTGAAGCTTTCTTT. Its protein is CATSRVQPGTEAFF. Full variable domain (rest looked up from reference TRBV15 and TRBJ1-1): DAMVIQNPRYQVTQFGKPVTLSCSQTLNHNVMYWYQQKSSQAPKLLFHYYDKDFNNEADTPDNFQSRRPNTSFCFLDIRSPGLGDTAMYLCATSRVQPGTEAFFGQGTRLTVV.

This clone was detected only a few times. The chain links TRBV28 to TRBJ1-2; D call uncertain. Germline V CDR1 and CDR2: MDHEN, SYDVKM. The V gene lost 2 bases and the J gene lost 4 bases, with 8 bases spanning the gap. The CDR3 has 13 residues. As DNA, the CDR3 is TGTGCCAGCAGTTTAACACAGTCCTATGGCTACACCTTC. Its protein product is CASSLTQSYGYTF.

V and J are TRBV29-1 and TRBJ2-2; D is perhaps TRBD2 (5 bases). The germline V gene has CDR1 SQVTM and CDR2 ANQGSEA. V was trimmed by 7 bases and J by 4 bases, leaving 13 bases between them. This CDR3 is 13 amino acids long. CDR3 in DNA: TGCAGCGGATCTGAGGGCCCCACCGGGGAGCTGTTTTTT. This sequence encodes CSGSEGPTGELFF.

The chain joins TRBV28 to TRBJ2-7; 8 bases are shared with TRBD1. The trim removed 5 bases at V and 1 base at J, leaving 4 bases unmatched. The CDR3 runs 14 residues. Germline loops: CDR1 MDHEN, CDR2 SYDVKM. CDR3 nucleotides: TGTGCCAGCAGTAGACAGGGGACATCCTACGAGCAGTACTTC. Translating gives CASSRQGTSYEQYF. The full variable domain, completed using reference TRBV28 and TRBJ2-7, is DVKVTQSSRYLVKRTGEKVFLECVQDMDHENMFWYRQDPGLGLRLIYFSYDVKMKEKGDIPEGYSVSREKKERFSLILESASTNQTSMYLCASSRQGTSYEQYFGPGTRLTVT.

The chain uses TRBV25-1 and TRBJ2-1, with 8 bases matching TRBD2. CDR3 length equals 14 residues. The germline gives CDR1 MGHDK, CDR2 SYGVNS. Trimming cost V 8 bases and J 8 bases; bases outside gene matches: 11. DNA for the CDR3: TGTGCCAGCCAAAGACTAGCGTTCGACGATGAGCAGTTCTTC. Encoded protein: CASQRLAFDDEQFF.

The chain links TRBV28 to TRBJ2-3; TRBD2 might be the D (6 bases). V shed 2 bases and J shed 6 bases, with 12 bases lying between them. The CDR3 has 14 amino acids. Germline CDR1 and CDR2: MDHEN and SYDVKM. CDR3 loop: CASSLGGEADTQYF. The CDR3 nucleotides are TGTGCCAGCAGTTTAGGCGGGGAGGCGGATACGCAGTATTTT.

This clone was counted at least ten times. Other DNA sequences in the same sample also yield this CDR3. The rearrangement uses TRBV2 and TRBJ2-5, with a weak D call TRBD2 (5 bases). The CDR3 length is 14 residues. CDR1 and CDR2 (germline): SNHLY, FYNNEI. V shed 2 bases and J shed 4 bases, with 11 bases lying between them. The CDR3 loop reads CASSEWLAGETQYF. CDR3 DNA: TGTGCCAGCAGTGAATGGCTAGCTGGAGAGACCCAGTACTTC.

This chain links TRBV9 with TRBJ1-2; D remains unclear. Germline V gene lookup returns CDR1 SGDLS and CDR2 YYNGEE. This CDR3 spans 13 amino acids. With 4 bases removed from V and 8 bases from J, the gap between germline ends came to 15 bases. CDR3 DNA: TGTGCCAGCAGCCCCCTAGAGGAAGGAGGCTACACCTTC. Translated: CASSPLEEGGYTF.

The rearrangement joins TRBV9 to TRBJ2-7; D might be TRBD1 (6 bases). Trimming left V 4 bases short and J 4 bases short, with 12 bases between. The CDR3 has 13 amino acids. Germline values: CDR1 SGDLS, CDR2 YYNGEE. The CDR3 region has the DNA TGTGCCAGCAGCCAACTTCAGGGGTACGAGCAGTACTTC. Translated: CASSQLQGYEQYF.

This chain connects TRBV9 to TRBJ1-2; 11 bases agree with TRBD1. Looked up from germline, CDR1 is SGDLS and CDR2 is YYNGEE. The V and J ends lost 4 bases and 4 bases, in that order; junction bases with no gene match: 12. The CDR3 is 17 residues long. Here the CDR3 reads CASSTLDRGPLGYGYTF. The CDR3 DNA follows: TGTGCCAGCAGCACGCTGGACAGGGGGCCGCTTGGCTATGGCTACACCTTC.

CDR3 sequence (DNA): TGTGCCAGCAGCTTGAGAACAGGGGCCTCTGGAAACACCATATATTTT. Its protein product is CASSLRTGASGNTIYF. The chain employs TRBV11-2 and TRBJ1-3; 7 nucleotides line up with TRBD1. CDR1 and CDR2 (germline): SGHAT, FQNNGV. This CDR3 contains 16 residues. Losses at the gene ends were 3 bases for V and 0 bases for J; bases not matched to a gene: 5.

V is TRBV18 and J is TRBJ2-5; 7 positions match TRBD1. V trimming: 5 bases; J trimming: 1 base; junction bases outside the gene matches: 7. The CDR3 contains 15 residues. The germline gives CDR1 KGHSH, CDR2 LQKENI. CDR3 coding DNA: TGTGCCAGCTCAACATTGGGGACAGCCCAAGAGACCCAGTACTTC. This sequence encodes CASSTLGTAQETQYF.

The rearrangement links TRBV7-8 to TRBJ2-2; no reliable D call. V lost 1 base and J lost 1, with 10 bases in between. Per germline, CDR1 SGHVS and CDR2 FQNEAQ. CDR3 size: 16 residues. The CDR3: CASSLESVLNTGELFF. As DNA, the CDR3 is TGTGCCAGCAGCTTAGAATCAGTCTTGAACACCGGGGAGCTGTTTTTT.

The CDR3 reads CASSIVQGKYGYTF. In DNA, the CDR3 is TGTGCCAGTAGTATCGTCCAGGGGAAATATGGCTACACCTTC. The chain is built from TRBV19 and TRBJ1-2; tentative D call: TRBD1 (6 bases). Germline V gene lookup returns CDR1 LNHDA and CDR2 SQIVND (reference sequence). Trimming cost V 3 bases and J 5 bases, with 13 bases left between them. The CDR3 has 14 amino acids.

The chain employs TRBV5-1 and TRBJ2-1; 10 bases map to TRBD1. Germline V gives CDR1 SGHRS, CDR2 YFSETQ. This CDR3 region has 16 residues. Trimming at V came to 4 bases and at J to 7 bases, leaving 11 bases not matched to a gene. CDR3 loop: CASSRDGQGGRNEQFF. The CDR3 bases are TGCGCCAGCAGCAGAGACGGACAGGGGGGAAGAAATGAGCAGTTCTTC.

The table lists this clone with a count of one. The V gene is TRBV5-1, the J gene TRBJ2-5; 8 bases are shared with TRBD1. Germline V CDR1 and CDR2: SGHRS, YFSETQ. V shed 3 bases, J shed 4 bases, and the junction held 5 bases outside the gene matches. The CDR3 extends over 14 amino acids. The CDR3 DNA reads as TGCGCCAGCAGCTCTCGGGACAGGAGAGAGACCCAGTACTTC. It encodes CASSSRDRRETQYF.

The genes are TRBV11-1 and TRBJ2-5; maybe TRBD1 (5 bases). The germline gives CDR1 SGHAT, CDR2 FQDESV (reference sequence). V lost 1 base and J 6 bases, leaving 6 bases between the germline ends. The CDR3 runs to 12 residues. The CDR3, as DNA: TGTGCCAGCAGCTTAGGGGGCCAGACCCAGTACTTC. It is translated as CASSLGGQTQYF.

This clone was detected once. The CDR3 is CASSSSGTGDSPLHF. The DNA of the CDR3 is TGCGCCAGCAGCTCGTCCGGGACGGGAGATTCACCCCTCCACTTT. J is TRBJ1-6 and V is TRBV5-1; D is possibly TRBD1 (5 bases). The CDR3 spans 15 residues. V was cut by 3 bases and J by 8 bases, with 15 bases left in between. Germline values: CDR1 SGHRS, CDR2 YFSETQ.

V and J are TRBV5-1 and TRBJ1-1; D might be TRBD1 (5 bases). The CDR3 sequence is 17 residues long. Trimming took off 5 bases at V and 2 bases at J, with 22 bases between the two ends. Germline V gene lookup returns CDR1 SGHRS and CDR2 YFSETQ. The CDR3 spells CASSQGWVNSANTEAFF. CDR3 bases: TGCGCCAGCAGTCAGGGTTGGGTAAACAGCGCTAACACTGAAGCTTTCTTT.

CDR3 coding DNA: TGTGCCAGCAGCTTACGGACAGGTGCTTTCTTT. Protein product: CASSLRTGAFF. The gene calls are TRBV7-9 and TRBJ1-1; 7 bases are a match to TRBD1. In germline, CDR1 is SEHNR, CDR2 FQNEAQ (reference sequence). Trimming at V came to 2 bases and at J to 11 bases, leaving 2 bases not matched to a gene. The CDR3 sequence is 11 residues long.

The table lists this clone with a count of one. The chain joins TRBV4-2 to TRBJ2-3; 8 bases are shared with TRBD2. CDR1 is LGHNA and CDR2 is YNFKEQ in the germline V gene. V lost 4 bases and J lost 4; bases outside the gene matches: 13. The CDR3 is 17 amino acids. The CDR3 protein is CASSLSGSGSGSDTQYF. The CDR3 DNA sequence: TGTGCCAGCAGCCTATCCGGCAGCGGGAGTGGGTCAGATACGCAGTATTTT.

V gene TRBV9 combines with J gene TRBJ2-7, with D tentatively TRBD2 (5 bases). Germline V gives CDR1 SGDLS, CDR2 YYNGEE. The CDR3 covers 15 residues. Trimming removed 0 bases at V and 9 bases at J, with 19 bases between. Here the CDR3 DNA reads TGTGCCAGCAGCGTAGCAGGCAGAAATTCGGAGGTGCAGTACTTC. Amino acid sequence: CASSVAGRNSEVQYF.

The chain's CDR3 is CASSSGQGDSPLHF. The CDR3, as DNA: TGTGCCAGCTCATCAGGACAGGGAGATTCACCCCTCCACTTT. The chain combines TRBV18 with TRBJ1-6; TRBD1 aligns across 8 bases. The ends lost 5 bases at V and 8 bases at J; junction bases unmatched: 5. Germline loops: CDR1 KGHSH, CDR2 LQKENI. The CDR3 is 14 amino acids.

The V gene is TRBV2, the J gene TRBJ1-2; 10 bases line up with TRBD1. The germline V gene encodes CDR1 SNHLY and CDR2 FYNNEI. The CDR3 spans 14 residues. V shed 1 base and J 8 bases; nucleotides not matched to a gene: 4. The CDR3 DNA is TGTGCCAGCAGTGAAGGACAGGGGGCATTAGGCTACACCTTC. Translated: CASSEGQGALGYTF.

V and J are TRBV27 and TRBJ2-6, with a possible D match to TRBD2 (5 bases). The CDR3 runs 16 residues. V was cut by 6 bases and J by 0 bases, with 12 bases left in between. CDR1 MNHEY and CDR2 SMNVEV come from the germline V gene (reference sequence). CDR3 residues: CASRRARDSGANVLTF. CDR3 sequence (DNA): TGTGCCAGCAGACGGGCCCGGGACTCTGGGGCCAACGTCCTGACTTTC.

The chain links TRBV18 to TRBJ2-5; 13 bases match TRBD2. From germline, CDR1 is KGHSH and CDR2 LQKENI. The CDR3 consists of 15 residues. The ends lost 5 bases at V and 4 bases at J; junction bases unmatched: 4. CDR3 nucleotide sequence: TGTGCCAGCTCATTCGGACTAGCGGGAGCAGAGACCCAGTACTTC. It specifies CASSFGLAGAETQYF.

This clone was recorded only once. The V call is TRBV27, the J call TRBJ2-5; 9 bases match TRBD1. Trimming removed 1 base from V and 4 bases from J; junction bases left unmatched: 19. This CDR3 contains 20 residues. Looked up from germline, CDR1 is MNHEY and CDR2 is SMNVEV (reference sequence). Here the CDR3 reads CASSLWSPSGTGKFSETQYF. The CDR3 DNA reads TGTGCCAGCAGTTTATGGTCGCCCAGTGGGACAGGGAAATTTTCAGAGACCCAGTACTTC.